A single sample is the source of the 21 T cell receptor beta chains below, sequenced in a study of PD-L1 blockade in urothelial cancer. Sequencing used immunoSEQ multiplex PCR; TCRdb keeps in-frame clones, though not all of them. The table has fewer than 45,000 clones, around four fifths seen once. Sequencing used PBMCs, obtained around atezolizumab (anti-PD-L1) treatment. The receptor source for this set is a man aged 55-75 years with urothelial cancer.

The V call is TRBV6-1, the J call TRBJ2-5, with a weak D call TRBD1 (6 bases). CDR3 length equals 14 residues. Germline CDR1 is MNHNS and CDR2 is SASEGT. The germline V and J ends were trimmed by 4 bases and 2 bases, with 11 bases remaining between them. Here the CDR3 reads CASSGWTDQETQYF. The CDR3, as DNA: TGTGCCAGCAGTGGATGGACAGATCAAGAGACCCAGTACTTC.

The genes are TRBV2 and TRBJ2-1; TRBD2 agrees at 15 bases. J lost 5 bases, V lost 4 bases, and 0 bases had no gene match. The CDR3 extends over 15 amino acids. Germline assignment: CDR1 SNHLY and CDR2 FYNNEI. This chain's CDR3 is CASSGTSGRDNEQFF. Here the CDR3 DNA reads TGTGCCAGCAGTGGGACTAGCGGGAGGGACAATGAGCAGTTCTTC.

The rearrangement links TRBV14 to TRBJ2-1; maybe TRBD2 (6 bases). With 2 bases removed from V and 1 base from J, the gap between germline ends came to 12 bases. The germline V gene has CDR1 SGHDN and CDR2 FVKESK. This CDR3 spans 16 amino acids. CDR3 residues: CASSQWAGPSYNEQFF. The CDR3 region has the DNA TGTGCCAGCAGCCAATGGGCGGGACCATCCTACAATGAGCAGTTCTTC.

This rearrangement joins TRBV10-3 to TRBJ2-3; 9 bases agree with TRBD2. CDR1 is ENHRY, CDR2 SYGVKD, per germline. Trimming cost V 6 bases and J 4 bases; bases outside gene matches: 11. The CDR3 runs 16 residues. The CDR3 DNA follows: TGTGCCATCAGAGGGGGCGGGGGGGCTGTCCCAGATACGCAGTATTTT. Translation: CAIRGGGGAVPDTQYF.

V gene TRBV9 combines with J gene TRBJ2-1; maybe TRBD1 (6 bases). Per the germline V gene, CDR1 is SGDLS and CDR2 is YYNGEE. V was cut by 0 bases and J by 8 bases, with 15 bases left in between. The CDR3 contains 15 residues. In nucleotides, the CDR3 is TGTGCCAGCAGCGTAGGGCAGGACAGAGTCCATGAGCAGTTCTTC. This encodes CASSVGQDRVHEQFF.

CDR3: CASSLYAATEAFF. For the CDR3, the DNA is TGTGCCAGCAGCTTATATGCGGCCACTGAAGCTTTCTTT. The rearrangement links TRBV7-8 to TRBJ1-1; D remains ambiguous. The CDR3 has 13 amino acids. Germline V gene lookup returns CDR1 SGHVS and CDR2 FQNEAQ. V lost 2 bases and J 4 bases, leaving 8 bases between the germline ends.

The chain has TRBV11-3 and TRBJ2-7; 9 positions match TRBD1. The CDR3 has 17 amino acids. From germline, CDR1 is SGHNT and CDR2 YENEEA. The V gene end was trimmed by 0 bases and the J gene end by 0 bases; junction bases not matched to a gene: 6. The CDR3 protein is CASSLDAPGQGSYEQYF. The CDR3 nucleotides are TGTGCCAGCAGCTTAGATGCTCCGGGACAGGGCTCCTACGAGCAGTACTTC.

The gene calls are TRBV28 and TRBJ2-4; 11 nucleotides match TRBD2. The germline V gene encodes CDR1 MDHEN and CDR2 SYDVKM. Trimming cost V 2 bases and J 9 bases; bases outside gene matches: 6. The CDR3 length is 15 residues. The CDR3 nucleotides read TGTGCCAGCAGTTTAACTAGCGGGGGTGTGGTCATTCAGTACTTC. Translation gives CASSLTSGGVVIQYF. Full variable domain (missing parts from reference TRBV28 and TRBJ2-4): DVKVTQSSRYLVKRTGEKVFLECVQDMDHENMFWYRQDPGLGLRLIYFSYDVKMKEKGDIPEGYSVSREKKERFSLILESASTNQTSMYLCASSLTSGGVVIQYFGAGTRLSVL.

The CDR3 spells CASRELAGGSQTGELFF. The CDR3 DNA reads as TGTGCCAGCAGAGAACTAGCGGGAGGGTCCCAAACCGGGGAGCTGTTTTTT. The rearrangement links TRBV28 to TRBJ2-2; 13 nucleotides line up with TRBD2. This CDR3 contains 17 residues. With V trimmed by 6 bases and J by 5 bases, 9 bases remained unmatched. The germline CDR1 and CDR2 sequences are MDHEN and SYDVKM.

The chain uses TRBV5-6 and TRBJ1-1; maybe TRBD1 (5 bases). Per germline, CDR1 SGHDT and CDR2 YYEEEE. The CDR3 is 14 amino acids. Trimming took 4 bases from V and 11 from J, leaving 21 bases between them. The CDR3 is CASSPGVSWREAFF. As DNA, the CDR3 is TGTGCCAGCAGCCCGGGGGTATCCTGGCGAGAGGCTTTCTTT.

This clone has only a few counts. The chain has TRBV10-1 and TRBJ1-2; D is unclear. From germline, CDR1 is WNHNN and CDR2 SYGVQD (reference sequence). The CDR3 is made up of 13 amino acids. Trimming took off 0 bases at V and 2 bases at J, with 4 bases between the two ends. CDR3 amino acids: CASSESGNYGYTF. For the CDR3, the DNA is TGCGCCAGCAGTGAGTCCGGGAACTATGGCTACACCTTC.

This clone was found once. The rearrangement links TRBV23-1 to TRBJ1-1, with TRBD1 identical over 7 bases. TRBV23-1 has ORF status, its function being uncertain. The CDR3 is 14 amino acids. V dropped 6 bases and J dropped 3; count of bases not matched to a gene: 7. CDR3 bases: TGCGCCAGCAGGGGAAGGCAGGGGGACACTGAAGCTTTCTTT. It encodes CASRGRQGDTEAFF.

The CDR3: CASSPTSGGAGGELFF. CDR3 coding DNA: TGCGCCAGCAGCCCGACTAGCGGGGGGGCCGGCGGGGAGCTGTTTTTT. V gene TRBV5-1 combines with J gene TRBJ2-2, with TRBD2 identical over 14 bases. CDR3 length equals 16 residues. The junction had 6 bases not matched to a gene; V was cut back by 4 bases and J by 7 bases. CDR1 is SGHRS and CDR2 is YFSETQ in the germline V gene.

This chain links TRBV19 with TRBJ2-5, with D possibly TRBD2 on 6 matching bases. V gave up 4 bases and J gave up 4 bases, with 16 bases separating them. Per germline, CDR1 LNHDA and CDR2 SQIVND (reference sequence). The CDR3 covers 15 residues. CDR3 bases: TGTGCCAGTAGTACGGGACTGGGGGTAGGAGAGACCCAGTACTTC. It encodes CASSTGLGVGETQYF.

The CDR3 bases are TGTGCCAGCAGTTCGCCCGCTAGCCGAAGCTCCTACGAGCAGTACTTC. Its protein product is CASSSPASRSSYEQYF. The chain links TRBV28 to TRBJ2-7; D possibly corresponds to TRBD2 (5 bases). Germline V gene data show CDR1 as MDHEN and CDR2 as SYDVKM. This CDR3 spans 16 amino acids. V lost 4 bases and J 0 bases, leaving 16 bases between the germline ends. Combining the CDR3 with reference TRBV28 and TRBJ2-7 gives the whole variable domain DVKVTQSSRYLVKRTGEKVFLECVQDMDHENMFWYRQDPGLGLRLIYFSYDVKMKEKGDIPEGYSVSREKKERFSLILESASTNQTSMYLCASSSPASRSSYEQYFGPGTRLTVT.

CDR3 in DNA: TGTGCCAGCAGCTTAGCGGGCCGTAATGAAAAACTGTTTTTT. This sequence encodes CASSLAGRNEKLFF. The chain has TRBV7-6 and TRBJ1-4; no reliable D call. V was pared by 0 bases and J by 4 bases, with 6 bases between. Germline V gives CDR1 SGHVS, CDR2 FNYEAQ. CDR3 length: 14 residues.

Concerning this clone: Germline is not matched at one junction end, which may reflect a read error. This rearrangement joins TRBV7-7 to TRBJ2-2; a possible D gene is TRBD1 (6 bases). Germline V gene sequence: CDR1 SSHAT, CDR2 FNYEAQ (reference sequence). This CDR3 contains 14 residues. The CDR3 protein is CASSLGQDTGELFF. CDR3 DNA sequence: TGTGCTAGCAGCCTGGGACAAGACACCGGGGAGCTGTTTTTT. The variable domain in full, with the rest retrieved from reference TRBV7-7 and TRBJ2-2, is GAGVSQSPRYKVTKRGQDVTLRCDPISSHATLYWYQQALGQGPEFLTYFNYEAQPDKSGLPSDRFSAERPEGSISTLTIQRTEQRDSAMYRCASSLGQDTGELFFGEGSRLTVL.

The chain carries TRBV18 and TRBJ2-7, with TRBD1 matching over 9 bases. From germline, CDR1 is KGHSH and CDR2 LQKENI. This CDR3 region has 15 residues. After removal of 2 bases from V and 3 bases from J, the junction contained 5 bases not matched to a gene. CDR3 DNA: TGTGCCAGCTCACCAGCTGAGACAGGGGGCTACGAGCAGTACTTC. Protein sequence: CASSPAETGGYEQYF.

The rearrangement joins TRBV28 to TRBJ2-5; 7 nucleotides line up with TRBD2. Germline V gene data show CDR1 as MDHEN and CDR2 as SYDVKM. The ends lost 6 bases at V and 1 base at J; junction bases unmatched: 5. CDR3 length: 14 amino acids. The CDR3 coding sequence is TGTGCCAGCAGCCTCGGGGGGAGCCAAGAGACCCAGTACTTC. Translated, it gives CASSLGGSQETQYF.

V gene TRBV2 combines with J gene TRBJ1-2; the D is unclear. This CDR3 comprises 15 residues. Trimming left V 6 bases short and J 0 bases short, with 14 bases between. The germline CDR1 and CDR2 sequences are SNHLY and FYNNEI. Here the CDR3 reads CASSITGSTNYGYTF. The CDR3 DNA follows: TGTGCCAGCAGCATAACGGGGAGTACTAACTATGGCTACACCTTC.

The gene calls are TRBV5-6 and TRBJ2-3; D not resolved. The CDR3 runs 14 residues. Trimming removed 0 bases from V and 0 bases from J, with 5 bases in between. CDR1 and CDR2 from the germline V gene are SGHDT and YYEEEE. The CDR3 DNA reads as TGTGCCAGCAGCTTGGTTAGAAGCACAGATACGCAGTATTTT. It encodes CASSLVRSTDTQYF.